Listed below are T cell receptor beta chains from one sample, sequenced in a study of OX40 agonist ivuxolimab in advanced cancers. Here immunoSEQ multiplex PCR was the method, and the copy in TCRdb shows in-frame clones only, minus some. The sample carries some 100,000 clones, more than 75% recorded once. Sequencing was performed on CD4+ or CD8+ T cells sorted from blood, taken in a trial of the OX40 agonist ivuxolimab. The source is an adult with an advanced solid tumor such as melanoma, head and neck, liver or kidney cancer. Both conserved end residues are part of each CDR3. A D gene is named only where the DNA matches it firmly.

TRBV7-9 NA CASSPRGLSGANVLTF
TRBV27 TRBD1 CASSPATGGYEQYF
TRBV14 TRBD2 CASSQERGSGSTDTQYF
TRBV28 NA CASRPTKGAIVAFF
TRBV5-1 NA CASSFGSNQPQHF
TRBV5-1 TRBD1 CASSQGQGNTGELFF
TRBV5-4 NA CASSLALSSTDTQYF
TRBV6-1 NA CASSEATGSYEQYF
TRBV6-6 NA CASKTSQETQYF
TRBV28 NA CASSLGTNTEAFF
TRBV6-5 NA CASSYAAGQLNTEAFF
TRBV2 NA CASSYTTAEAFF
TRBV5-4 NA CASSLDLRATGELFF
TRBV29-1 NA CSAGSDTQETQYF
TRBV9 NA CASSVAGGRNLYGYTF
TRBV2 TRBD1 CASRGPGQGGEQYF
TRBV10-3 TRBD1 CAISESPGGTEAFF
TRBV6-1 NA CASSEAWREGTTNYGYTF
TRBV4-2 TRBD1 CASSQVGEGQGARDGYTF
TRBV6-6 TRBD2 CASSRTSGRGEQYF
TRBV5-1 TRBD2 CASSPSGRTYNEQFF
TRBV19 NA CASTRISGNTIYF
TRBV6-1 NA CASRNTGYGYTF
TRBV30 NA CAWRNMNTEAFF
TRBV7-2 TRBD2 CASSPGTSGRVREQYF
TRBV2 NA CASMATTNTGELFF